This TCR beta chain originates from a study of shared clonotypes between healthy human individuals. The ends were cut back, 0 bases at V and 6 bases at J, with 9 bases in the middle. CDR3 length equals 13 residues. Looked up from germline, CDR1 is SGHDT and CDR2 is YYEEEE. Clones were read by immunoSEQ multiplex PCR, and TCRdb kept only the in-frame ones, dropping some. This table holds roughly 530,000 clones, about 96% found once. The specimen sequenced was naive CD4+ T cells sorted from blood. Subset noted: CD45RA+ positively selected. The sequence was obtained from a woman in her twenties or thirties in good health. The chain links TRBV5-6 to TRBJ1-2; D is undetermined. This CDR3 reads CASSLGPLDGYTF. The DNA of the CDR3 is TGTGCCAGCAGCTTGGGCCCCCTCGATGGCTACACCTTC.